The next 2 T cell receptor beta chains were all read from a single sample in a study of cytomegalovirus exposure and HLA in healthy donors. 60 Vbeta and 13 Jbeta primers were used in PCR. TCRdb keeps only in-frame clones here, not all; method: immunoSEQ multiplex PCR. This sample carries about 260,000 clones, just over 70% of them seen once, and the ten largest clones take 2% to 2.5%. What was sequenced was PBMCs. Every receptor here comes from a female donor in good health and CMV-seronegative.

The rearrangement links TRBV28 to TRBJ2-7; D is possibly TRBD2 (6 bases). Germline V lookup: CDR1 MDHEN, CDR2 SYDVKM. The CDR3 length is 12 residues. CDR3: CASGGLGYEQYF. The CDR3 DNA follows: TGTGCGAGTGGGGGACTCGGCTACGAGCAGTACTTC.

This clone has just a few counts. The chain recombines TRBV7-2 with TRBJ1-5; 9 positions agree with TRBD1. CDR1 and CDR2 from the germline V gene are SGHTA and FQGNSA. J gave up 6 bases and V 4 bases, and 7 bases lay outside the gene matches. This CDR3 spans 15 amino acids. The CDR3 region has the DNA TGTGCCAGCAGCTCCCACGGACAGGGGACTCAGCCCCAGCATTTT. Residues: CASSSHGQGTQPQHF.